This T cell receptor (beta chain) derives from a study of neurological immune-mediated disorders (dated by TCRdb to the late 2010s). At the level of the whole study: Peripheral blood TCR-beta repertoires from patients with HTLV-I-associated myelopathy (HAM/TSP), patients with multiple sclerosis, and healthy controls were compared in the study using UMI-based sequencing. The roughly 110 TCR-beta libraries covered PBMC samples along with longitudinal samples, technical triplicates, and paired sorted CD4+ and CD8+ T-cell subsets. The cohort was made up of 68 subjects, consisting of 15 or so HAM/TSP patients, some 34 multiple sclerosis patients and about 20 healthy controls.

Libraries from unsorted PBMCs were made from 2 million PBMCs kept in RNAlater at -80 degrees C until RNA extraction. Peripheral blood was subjected to Ficoll-Hypaque density gradient centrifugation to isolate PBMCs, which were then cryopreserved in liquid nitrogen. This clonotype was recorded at least ten times. The target of this receptor is not known. Base-call qualities are not available, and no considerably larger clone is one nucleotide away. cDNA was synthesized by template-switch 5'RACE using a primer carrying a 10-nucleotide random unique molecular identifier by which each TCR transcript was tagged. Over 160 million TCR-beta sequences, covering 15-18 subjects, were produced in each sequencing run. The RNeasy kit was used for extraction of total RNA. Using the KAPA Real-time Library Amplification kit, TCR-beta VDJ regions were amplified with primers for the TCR constant region and the 5'RACE anchor. A first PCR added sample indexes and Illumina adaptors, and a second PCR then raised library yield. After purification with Ampure beads, the TCR product of roughly 650 bp was size-selected on a 2% E-gel SizeSelection system. Before pooling, library quality was checked on a Bioanalyzer, concentration was measured with Qubit, and libraries were quantified with the Kapa Library Quantification kit. Libraries were sequenced paired-end 2 x 150 bp on an Illumina HiSeq 2500. To increase sequence diversity, roughly 25-31% phiX was spiked into each library pool. Per the source publication's procedure: The quality-filtered reads were processed with the UMI-based MiGEC pipeline, whose error correction step removed more than 80% of the raw TCR sequences. IMGT germline references were used for aligning VDJ genes, and each clonotype was defined as a unique CDR3 amino acid sequence together with its V-J genes. Clonal expansion, Shannon diversity and CDR3 relatedness (CalcPairwiseDistances, ClusterSamples) were evaluated with VDJtools, and phylogenetic trees were built with CLCbio workbench. Clones with at least 8 unique UMIs were defined as expanded, with this threshold being based on coefficient-of-variation modelling across technical triplicates. TCRdb ran its own pipeline on the public reads, namely fastp trimming at Q25 and MiXCR clone calling, and kept in-frame beta chains. CDR3 protein duplicates are merged, each entry listing the most common genes and DNA. TCRdb's processing, not the authors' own work, is the source of the V and J calls. This sample lists roughly 50,000 distinct CDR3 sequences; 10% to 15% were detected once. The top ten clones comprise about 10% of the sample.

The investigation overall reported the following: Expanded clones from different subjects shared no identical CDR3 amino acid sequences, which suggests that TCR-beta repertoires were private in all groups. The highest TCR clonal expansion was observed in HAM/TSP patients, whereas the lowest was observed in MS patients, even when compared with healthy controls.

The sequenced sample was PBMCs. This receptor was identified in an older woman with HTLV-1-associated myelopathy (HAM/TSP).

The DNA is TGTGCCAGCAGACGGGGGCTAGCGGGACCCGATGAGCAGTTCTTC. Protein translation: CASRRGLAGPDEQFF. The V and J segments used are TRBV12-3 or TRBV12-4 and TRBJ2-1; TRBD2 fits 9 bases in the junction. V loses 6 bases at its end and J loses 8 bases; junction bases beyond the gene matches: 11. The CDR3, cysteine through phenylalanine, is 15 amino acids long. Solely the CDR3 DNA is kept, with 45 bases framed from the first base.